Sequencing of this T cell receptor (beta chain) was carried out in a study of blood T cells in healthy people across ages. The overall study: There was about one barcoded beta molecule captured by template switching per two T cells.

A J-beta primer mix and a sample-barcoded 5' primer were used in a second PCR of about 6 to 12 cycles. TCRdb re-called the 5' RACE reads with MiXCR, one entry per CDR3 protein. Among roughly 1.9 million distinct CDR3 sequences listed, roughly two fifths were seen once. Germline V gene data show CDR1 as MDHEN and CDR2 as SYDVKM. J lost 2 bases, V lost 6 bases, and 8 bases had no gene match. The CDR3 totals 15 residues. Comments on this clonotype: Its antigen is not known.

The study's findings and limits: Any conclusive comparison of naive versus antigen-experienced cells was prevented by using unsorted PBMCs. With age, beta diversity per million T cells declined roughly linearly, significantly by 30 to 50. Changes in expanded clonotypes were possibly confounded, as the CMV status of donors was unknown.

Material for sequencing was blood. The chain uses TRBV28 and TRBJ2-3, with 7 nucleotides matching TRBD1. The clonotype originates from a human donor in good health. CDR3 bases: TGTGCCAGCAGCACTCCGGGACAGAACACAGATACGCAGTATTTT. Its translation: CASSTPGQNTDTQYF.